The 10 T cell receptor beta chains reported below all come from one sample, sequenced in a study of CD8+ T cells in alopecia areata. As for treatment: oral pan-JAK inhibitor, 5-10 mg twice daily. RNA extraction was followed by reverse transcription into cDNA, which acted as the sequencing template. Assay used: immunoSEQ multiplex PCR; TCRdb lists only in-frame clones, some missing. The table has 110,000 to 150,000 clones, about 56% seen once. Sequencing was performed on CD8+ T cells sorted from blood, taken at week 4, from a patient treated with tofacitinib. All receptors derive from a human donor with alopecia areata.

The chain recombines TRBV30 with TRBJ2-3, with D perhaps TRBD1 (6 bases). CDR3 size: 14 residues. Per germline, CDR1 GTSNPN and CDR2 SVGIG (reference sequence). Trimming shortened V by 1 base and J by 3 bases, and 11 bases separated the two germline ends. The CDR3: CAWSENRVTDTQYF. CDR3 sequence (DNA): TGTGCCTGGAGTGAAAACAGGGTTACAGATACGCAGTATTTT.

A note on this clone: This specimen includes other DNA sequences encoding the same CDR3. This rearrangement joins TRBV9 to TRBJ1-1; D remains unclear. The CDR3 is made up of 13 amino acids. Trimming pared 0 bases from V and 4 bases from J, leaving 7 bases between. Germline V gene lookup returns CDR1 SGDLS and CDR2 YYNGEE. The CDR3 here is CASSVGGFTEAFF. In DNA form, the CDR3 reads TGTGCCAGCAGCGTAGGTGGGTTCACTGAAGCTTTCTTT.

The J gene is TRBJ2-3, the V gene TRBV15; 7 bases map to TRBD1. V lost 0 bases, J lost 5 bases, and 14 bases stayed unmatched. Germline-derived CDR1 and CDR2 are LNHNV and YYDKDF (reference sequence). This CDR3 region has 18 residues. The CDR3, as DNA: TGTGCCACCAGCAGAGATCCAACAGGGGAAATGGGCCTAGATACGCAGTATTTT. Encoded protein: CATSRDPTGEMGLDTQYF.

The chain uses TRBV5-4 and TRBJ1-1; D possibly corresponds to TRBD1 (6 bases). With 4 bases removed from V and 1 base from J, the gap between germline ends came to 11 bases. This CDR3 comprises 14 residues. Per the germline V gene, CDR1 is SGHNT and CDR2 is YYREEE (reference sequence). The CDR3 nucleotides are TGTGCCAGCAGCGCACCGGACAGGAACACTGAAGCTTTCTTT. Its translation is CASSAPDRNTEAFF.

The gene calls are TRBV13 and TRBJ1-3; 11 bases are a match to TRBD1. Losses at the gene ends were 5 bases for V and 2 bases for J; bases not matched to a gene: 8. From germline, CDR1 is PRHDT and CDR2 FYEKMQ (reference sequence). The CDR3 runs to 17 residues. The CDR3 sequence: CASSAAGTGGTGNTIYF. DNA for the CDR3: TGTGCCAGCAGCGCCGCCGGGACAGGGGGAACTGGAAACACCATATATTTT.

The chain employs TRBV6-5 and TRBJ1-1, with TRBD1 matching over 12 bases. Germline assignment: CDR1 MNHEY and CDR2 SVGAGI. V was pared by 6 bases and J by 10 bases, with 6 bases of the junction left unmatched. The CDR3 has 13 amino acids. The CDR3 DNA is TGTGCCAGCAGCCCGGGACAGGGGGCCTTAGCTTTCTTT. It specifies CASSPGQGALAFF.

DNA of the CDR3: TGTGCCTGGAGTGTTCTGGCGGGGGGTGGTACAGATACGCAGTATTTT. Translation gives CAWSVLAGGGTDTQYF. The chain uses TRBV30 and TRBJ2-3, with 8 bases identical to TRBD2. CDR3 length: 16 residues. The V and J ends lost 0 bases and 3 bases, in that order; junction bases with no gene match: 8. Germline-derived CDR1 and CDR2 are GTSNPN and SVGIG (reference sequence). The full variable domain, its missing parts supplied by reference TRBV30 and TRBJ2-3, is SQTIHQWPATLVQPVGSPLSLECTVEGTSNPNLYWYRQAAGRGLQLLFYSVGIGQISSEVPQNLSASRPQDRQFILSSKKLLLSDSGFYLCAWSVLAGGGTDTQYFGPGTRLTVL.

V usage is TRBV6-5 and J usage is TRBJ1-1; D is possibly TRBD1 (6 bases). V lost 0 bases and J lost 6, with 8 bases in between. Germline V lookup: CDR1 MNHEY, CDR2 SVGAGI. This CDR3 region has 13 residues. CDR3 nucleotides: TGTGCCAGCAGTTACTCGCGGACAGCTGAAGCTTTCTTT. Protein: CASSYSRTAEAFF.

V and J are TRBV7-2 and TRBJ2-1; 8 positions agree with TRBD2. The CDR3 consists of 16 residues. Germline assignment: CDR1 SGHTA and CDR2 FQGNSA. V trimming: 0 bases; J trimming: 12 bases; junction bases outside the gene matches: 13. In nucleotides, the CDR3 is TGTGCCAGCAGCTTAGCCCCACTAGCGGCCCTAGGCGGGCAGTTCTTC. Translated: CASSLAPLAALGGQFF.

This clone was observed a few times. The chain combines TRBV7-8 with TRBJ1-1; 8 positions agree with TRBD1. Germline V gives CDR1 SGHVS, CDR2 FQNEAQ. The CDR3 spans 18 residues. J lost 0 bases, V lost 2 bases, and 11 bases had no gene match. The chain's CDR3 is CASSLNPGGLGMNTEAFF. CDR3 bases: TGTGCCAGCAGCTTAAACCCAGGGGGCCTTGGGATGAACACTGAAGCTTTCTTT.